The 9 T cell receptor beta chains below all came from one sample that was sequenced in a study of blood T cell repertoires in COVID-19 (dated by TCRdb to 2018 to 2020). The library was produced with the immunoSEQ multiplex PCR assay. TCRdb obtained this table from immuneACCESS and retained in-frame rearrangements with V and J assigned. These tables miss some clones; where compared with another copy, unresolved V genes account for less than half of the shortfall, and the remainder is unexplained. For this sample there are 540,000 or so clones; less than 90% appear just once. The ten biggest clones cover roughly 8% of the sample. Sample: peripheral blood. The receptors here all came from a woman aged 50 to 65 with COVID-19, enrolled during active disease.

The chain employs TRBV30 and TRBJ1-5, with D possibly TRBD1 on 6 matching bases. Per germline, CDR1 GTSNPN and CDR2 SVGIG (reference sequence). V lost 2 bases and J 0 bases, leaving 8 bases between the germline ends. The CDR3 loop spans 14 amino acids. CDR3 nucleotides: TGTGCCTGGAGTAGGACAGTTAGCAATCAGCCCCAGCATTTT. Translated, it gives CAWSRTVSNQPQHF.

The gene calls are TRBV7-9 and TRBJ1-3; 7 nucleotides agree with TRBD1. Trimming cost V 1 base and J 1 base; bases outside gene matches: 4. CDR3 length: 16 amino acids. Germline CDR1 reads SEHNR; CDR2 reads FQNEAQ (reference sequence). For the CDR3, the DNA is TGTGCCAGCAGCTTAGAAGGGGGCCTATCTGGAAACACCATATATTTT. It encodes CASSLEGGLSGNTIYF.

The chain employs TRBV5-1 and TRBJ1-2; TRBD1 might be the D (5 bases). This CDR3 spans 15 amino acids. Germline CDR1 is SGHRS and CDR2 is YFSETQ. Trimming removed 4 bases from V and 8 bases from J, with 21 bases in between. CDR3 nucleotides: TGCGCCAGCAGCCCCTCCGGCGGGGCGGCAATCGGCTACACCTTC. It codes for CASSPSGGAAIGYTF.

This clone was seen once. The CDR3 bases are TGTGCCAGCAGTGAAGTAGGGCGGCAGGGGGATTACTATGGCTACACCTTC. Translating it yields CASSEVGRQGDYYGYTF. The rearrangement uses TRBV2 and TRBJ1-2; 7 bases align to TRBD1. With V trimmed by 1 base and J by 3 bases, 11 bases remained unmatched. The CDR3 sequence is 17 residues long. Germline CDR1 reads SNHLY; CDR2 reads FYNNEI.

V usage is TRBV7-9 and J usage is TRBJ1-2; D uncertain. This CDR3 spans 12 amino acids. Germline values: CDR1 SEHNR, CDR2 FQNEAQ (reference sequence). V was trimmed by 5 bases and J by 7 bases, leaving 11 bases between them. The CDR3 spells CASSRLSSGYTF. The CDR3 DNA reads as TGTGCCAGCAGCCGATTGAGTAGTGGCTACACCTTC.

The chain joins TRBV9 to TRBJ1-4; D perhaps matches TRBD1 (5 bases). The CDR3 length is 15 residues. Germline lookup yields CDR1 SGDLS and CDR2 YYNGEE. The germline V and J ends were trimmed by 2 bases and 8 bases, with 16 bases remaining between them. This chain's CDR3 is CASSVQPGVGEKLFF. In DNA form, the CDR3 reads TGTGCCAGCAGCGTTCAACCGGGGGTAGGGGAAAAACTGTTTTTT.

There are a few counts of this clone. The CDR3: CASSPGLAGELFF. CDR3 in DNA: TGTGCCAGCAGCCCGGGTTTGGCCGGGGAGCTGTTTTTT. The chain is built from TRBV27 and TRBJ2-2; D gene uncertain. This CDR3 spans 13 amino acids. V lost 6 bases and J 6 bases, leaving 11 bases between the germline ends. Germline CDR1 is MNHEY and CDR2 is SMNVEV (reference sequence).

The chain recombines TRBV27 with TRBJ1-4, with D tentatively TRBD1 (5 bases). The V gene lost 0 bases and the J gene lost 8 bases, with 13 bases spanning the gap. Germline loops: CDR1 MNHEY, CDR2 SMNVEV (reference sequence). This CDR3 is 15 amino acids long. The CDR3 spells CASSLSYGGGEKLFF. In DNA form, the CDR3 reads TGTGCCAGCAGTTTATCGTACGGGGGAGGGGAAAAACTGTTTTTT.

The gene calls are TRBV6-5 and TRBJ2-7; 8 bases are a match to TRBD1. V gave up 11 bases and J gave up 3 bases; unmatched junction bases: 6. Germline lookup yields CDR1 MNHEY and CDR2 SVGAGI. The CDR3 covers 12 residues. CDR3 in amino acids: CAGGQGLYEQYF. Written as DNA, the CDR3 is TGTGCCGGTGGACAGGGTCTCTACGAGCAGTACTTC.